These 11 T cell receptor beta chains came from one sample sequenced in a study of OX40 agonist ivuxolimab in advanced cancers. Repertoires were generated with immunoSEQ multiplex PCR, while TCRdb's copy carries only in-frame clones and drops some. The sample records 45,000 to 55,000 clones, approximately 79% being singletons. The material was CD4+ or CD8+ T cells sorted from blood, obtained in a trial of the OX40 agonist ivuxolimab. The receptors here all came from an adult with an advanced solid tumor such as melanoma, head and neck, liver or kidney cancer.

This clone was seen only a few times. The chain is built from TRBV30 and TRBJ1-5; 7 bases are shared with TRBD1. The germline V gene encodes CDR1 GTSNPN and CDR2 SVGIG (reference sequence). After removal of 1 base from V and 10 bases from J, the junction contained 7 bases not matched to a gene. CDR3 length: 13 residues. The CDR3 coding sequence is TGTGCCTGGAGTGCCCAGGGGGGGACACCCCAGCATTTT. Its translation is CAWSAQGGTPQHF.

V usage is TRBV5-8 and J usage is TRBJ2-5; no firm D call. Trimming left V 2 bases short and J 4 bases short, with 9 bases between. The CDR3 runs to 13 residues. Germline V gives CDR1 SGHTS, CDR2 YDEGEE. CDR3 in amino acids: CASSFQWGETQYF. CDR3 DNA sequence: TGTGCCAGCAGCTTTCAGTGGGGAGAGACCCAGTACTTC. Drawing the rest from reference TRBV5-8 and TRBJ2-5, the complete variable domain is EAGVTQSPTHLIKTRGQQATLRCSPISGHTSVYWYQQALGLGLQFLLWYDEGEERNRGNFPPRFSGRQFPNYSSELNVNALELEDSALYLCASSFQWGETQYFGPGTRLLVL.

This clone was detected only once. This chain links TRBV2 with TRBJ2-1; TRBD2 is a possible D gene (5 bases). Germline V gene lookup returns CDR1 SNHLY and CDR2 FYNNEI. The CDR3 is made up of 16 amino acids. Trimming stripped 1 base from V and 15 bases from J, with 25 bases between. This chain's CDR3 is CASSEGGKPSGTYAFF. Written as DNA, the CDR3 is TGTGCCAGCAGTGAAGGGGGTAAGCCGAGCGGCACATACGCGTTCTTC.

A note on this clone: Distinct nucleotide sequences in the sample also encode this CDR3. The chain combines TRBV11-2 with TRBJ2-2; no clear D. Germline assignment: CDR1 SGHAT and CDR2 FQNNGV. With 5 bases removed from V and 6 bases from J, the gap between germline ends came to 13 bases. This CDR3 comprises 14 residues. CDR3 sequence (DNA): TGTGCCAGCAGCCTAAACTCCGGGTCCGGGGAGCTGTTTTTT. Its protein product is CASSLNSGSGELFF.

This clone was counted between two and nine times. The V gene is TRBV7-2, the J gene TRBJ1-2, with D possibly TRBD1 on 6 matching bases. Trimming cost V 5 bases and J 1 base, with 11 bases left between them. This CDR3 region has 14 residues. The germline CDR1 and CDR2 sequences are SGHTA and FQGNSA. This CDR3 is CASSQTGFNYGYTF. The DNA of the CDR3 is TGTGCCAGCAGCCAGACAGGTTTTAACTATGGCTACACCTTC.

The J gene is TRBJ2-1, the V gene TRBV7-9; no definite D call. V was shortened by 4 bases and J by 6 bases, with 7 bases between the two germline ends. CDR1 SEHNR and CDR2 FQNEAQ come from the germline V gene (reference sequence). The CDR3 spans 12 residues. Here the CDR3 reads CASSSISNEQFF. The CDR3, as DNA: TGTGCCAGCAGCTCAATCAGCAATGAGCAGTTCTTC.

This rearrangement joins TRBV4-3 to TRBJ2-3; D is perhaps TRBD1 (5 bases). The V gene's germline CDR1 is LGHNA and CDR2 YSLEER. The ends were cut back, 4 bases at V and 2 bases at J, with 19 bases in the middle. The CDR3 length is 17 residues. The CDR3 DNA reads as TGCGCCAGCAGCCGTGGTGTGATTGGGGCCTTCACAGATACGCAGTATTTT. Translation: CASSRGVIGAFTDTQYF.

J is TRBJ2-7 and V is TRBV20-1; either TRBD1 or TRBD2 may supply D (5 bases each). V was clipped by 6 bases and J by 9 bases, with 15 bases between them. CDR3 length: 11 amino acids. Per germline, CDR1 DFQATT and CDR2 SNEGSKA (reference sequence). The CDR3 sequence: CSAKPGTGQYF. CDR3 sequence (DNA): TGCAGTGCAAAGCCCGGGACGGGGCAGTACTTC.

V is TRBV6-6 and J is TRBJ2-3, with 10 positions matching TRBD2. Germline loops: CDR1 MNHNY, CDR2 SVGAGI (reference sequence). The V and J ends lost 10 bases and 3 bases, in that order; junction bases with no gene match: 10. This CDR3 has 15 amino acids. The CDR3 is CATQIGTSVTDTQYF. CDR3 DNA: TGTGCCACCCAGATCGGGACTAGCGTAACAGATACGCAGTATTTT.

The chain is built from TRBV25-1 and TRBJ2-1; D may be TRBD2 (7 bases). This CDR3 has 13 residues. The germline V and J ends were trimmed by 6 bases and 9 bases, with 15 bases remaining between them. Germline loops: CDR1 MGHDK, CDR2 SYGVNS. CDR3 protein: CASSANRGGEQFF. The CDR3 DNA reads TGTGCCAGCAGCGCGAATAGGGGGGGTGAGCAGTTCTTC. Full variable domain (outside the CDR3, taken from reference TRBV25-1 and TRBJ2-1): EADIYQTPRYLVIGTGKKITLECSQTMGHDKMYWYQQDPGMELHLIHYSYGVNSTEKGDLSSESTVSRIRTEHFPLTLESARPSHTSQYLCASSANRGGEQFFGPGTRLTVL.

This clone has just one count. The chain couples TRBV5-1 to TRBJ2-1, with 7 bases aligning to TRBD2. J lost 6 bases, V lost 7 bases, and 7 bases had no gene match. The CDR3 has 13 residues. CDR1 is SGHRS, CDR2 YFSETQ, per germline. CDR3 region: CASGESGTNEQFF. Written as DNA, the CDR3 is TGCGCCAGCGGTGAGAGCGGGACCAATGAGCAGTTCTTC. The whole variable domain, remainder taken from reference TRBV5-1 and TRBJ2-1, is KAGVTQTPRYLIKTRGQQVTLSCSPISGHRSVSWYQQTPGQGLQFLFEYFSETQRNKGNFPGRFSGRQFSNSRSEMNVSTLELGDSALYLCASGESGTNEQFFGPGTRLTVL.